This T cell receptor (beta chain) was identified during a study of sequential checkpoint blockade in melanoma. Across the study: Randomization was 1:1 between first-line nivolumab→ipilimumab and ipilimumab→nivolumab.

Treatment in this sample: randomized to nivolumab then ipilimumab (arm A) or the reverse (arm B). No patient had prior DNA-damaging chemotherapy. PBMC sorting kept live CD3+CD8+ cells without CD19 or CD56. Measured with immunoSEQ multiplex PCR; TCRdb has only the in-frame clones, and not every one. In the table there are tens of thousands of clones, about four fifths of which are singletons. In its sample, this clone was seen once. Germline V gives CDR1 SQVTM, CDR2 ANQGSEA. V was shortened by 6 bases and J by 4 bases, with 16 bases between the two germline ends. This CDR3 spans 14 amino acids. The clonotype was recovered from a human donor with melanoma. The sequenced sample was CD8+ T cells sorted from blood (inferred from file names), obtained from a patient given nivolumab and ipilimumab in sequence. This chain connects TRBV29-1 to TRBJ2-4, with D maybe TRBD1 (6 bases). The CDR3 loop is CSVGAAGRKNIQYF. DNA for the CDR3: TGCAGCGTGGGGGCGGCAGGGAGAAAAAACATTCAGTACTTC.